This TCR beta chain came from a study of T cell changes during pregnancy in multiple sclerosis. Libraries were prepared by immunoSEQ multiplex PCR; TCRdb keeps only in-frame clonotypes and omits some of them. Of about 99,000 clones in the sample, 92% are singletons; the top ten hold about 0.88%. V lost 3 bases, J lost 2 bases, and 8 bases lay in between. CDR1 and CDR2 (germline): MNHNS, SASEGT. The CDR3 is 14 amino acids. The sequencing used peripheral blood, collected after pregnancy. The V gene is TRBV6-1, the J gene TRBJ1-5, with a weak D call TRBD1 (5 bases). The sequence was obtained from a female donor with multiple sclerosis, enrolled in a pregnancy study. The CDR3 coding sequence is TGTGCCAGCAGTGACAGGGTTCGCAATCAGCCCCAGCATTTT. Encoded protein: CASSDRVRNQPQHF.